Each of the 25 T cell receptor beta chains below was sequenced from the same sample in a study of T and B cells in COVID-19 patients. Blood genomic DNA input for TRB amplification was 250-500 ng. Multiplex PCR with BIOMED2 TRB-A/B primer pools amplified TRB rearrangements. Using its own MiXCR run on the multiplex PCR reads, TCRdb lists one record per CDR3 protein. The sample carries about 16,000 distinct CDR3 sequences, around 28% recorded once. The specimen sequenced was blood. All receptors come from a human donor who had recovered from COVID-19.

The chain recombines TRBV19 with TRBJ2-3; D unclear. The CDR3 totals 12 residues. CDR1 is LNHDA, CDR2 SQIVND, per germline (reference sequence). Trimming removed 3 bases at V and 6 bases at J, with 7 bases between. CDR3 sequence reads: CASSMWADTQYF. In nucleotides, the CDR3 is TGTGCCAGTAGTATGTGGGCGGATACGCAGTATTTT.

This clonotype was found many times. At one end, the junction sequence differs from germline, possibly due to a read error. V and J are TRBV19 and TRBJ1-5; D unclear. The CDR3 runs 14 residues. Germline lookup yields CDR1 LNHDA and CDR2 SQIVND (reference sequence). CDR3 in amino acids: CASSLDGFNQPQHF. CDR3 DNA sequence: TGTGCCAGTAGTCTAGACGGGTTTAATCAGCCCCAGCATTTT. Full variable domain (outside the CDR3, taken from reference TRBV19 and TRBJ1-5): DGGITQSPKYLFRKEGQNVTLSCEQNLNHDAMYWYRQDPGQGLRLIYYSQIVNDFQKGDIAEGYSVSREKKESFPLTVTSAQKNPTAFYLCASSLDGFNQPQHFGDGTRLSIL.

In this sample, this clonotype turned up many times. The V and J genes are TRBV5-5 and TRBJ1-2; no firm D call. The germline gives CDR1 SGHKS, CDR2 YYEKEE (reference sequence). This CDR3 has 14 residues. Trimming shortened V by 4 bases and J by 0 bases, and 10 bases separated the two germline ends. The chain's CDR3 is CASSRTVTNYGYTF. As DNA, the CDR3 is TGTGCCAGCAGCAGGACGGTGACTAACTATGGCTACACCTTC.

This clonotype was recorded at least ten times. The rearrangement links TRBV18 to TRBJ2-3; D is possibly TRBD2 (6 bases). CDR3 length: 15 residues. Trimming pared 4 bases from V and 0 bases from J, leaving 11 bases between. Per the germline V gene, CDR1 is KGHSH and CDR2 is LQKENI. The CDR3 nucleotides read TGTGCCAGCTCACGCTCGGCGGGGAGCACAGATACGCAGTATTTT. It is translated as CASSRSAGSTDTQYF. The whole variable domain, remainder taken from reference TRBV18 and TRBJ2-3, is NAGVMQNPRHLVRRRGQEARLRCSPMKGHSHVYWYRQLPEEGLKFMVYLQKENIIDESGMPKERFSAEFPKEGPSILRIQQVVRGDSAAYFCASSRSAGSTDTQYFGPGTRLTVL.

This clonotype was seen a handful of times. The CDR3 nucleotides read TGTGCCAGCTCACCTATCGGGACAGGGGACCTCTACGAGCAGTACTTC. Translating it yields CASSPIGTGDLYEQYF. The rearrangement links TRBV18 to TRBJ2-7; TRBD1 matches 10 bases. This CDR3 has 16 amino acids. Looked up from germline, CDR1 is KGHSH and CDR2 is LQKENI. J was trimmed by 3 bases and V by 3 bases; bases with no gene match: 8.

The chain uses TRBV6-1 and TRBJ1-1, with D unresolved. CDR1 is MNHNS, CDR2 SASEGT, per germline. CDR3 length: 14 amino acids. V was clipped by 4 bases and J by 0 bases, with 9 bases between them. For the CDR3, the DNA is TGTGCCAGCAGTGTCGGGCCATTGAACACTGAAGCTTTCTTT. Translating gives CASSVGPLNTEAFF.

This CDR3 is CASSGTSGSLHEQFF. CDR3 nucleotides: TGTGCCAGCAGTGGGACTAGCGGGAGCCTCCATGAGCAGTTCTTC. The chain has TRBV27 and TRBJ2-1; 14 bases fit TRBD2. Germline V lookup: CDR1 MNHEY, CDR2 SMNVEV (reference sequence). The CDR3 loop spans 15 amino acids. The ends lost 5 bases at V and 8 bases at J; junction bases unmatched: 5.

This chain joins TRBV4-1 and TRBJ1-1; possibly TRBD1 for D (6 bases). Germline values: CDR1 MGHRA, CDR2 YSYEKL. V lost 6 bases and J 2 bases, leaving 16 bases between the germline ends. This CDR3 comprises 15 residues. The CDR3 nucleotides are TGCGCCAGCAGATTAGGGCAGGGGCTTAACACTGAAGCTTTCTTT. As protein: CASRLGQGLNTEAFF.

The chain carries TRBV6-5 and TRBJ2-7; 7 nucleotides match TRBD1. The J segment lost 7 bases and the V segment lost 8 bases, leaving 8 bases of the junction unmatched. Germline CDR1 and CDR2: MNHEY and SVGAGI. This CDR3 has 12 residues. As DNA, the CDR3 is TGTGCCAGCGGCACAGGGGCGAGAGAGCAGTACTTC. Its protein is CASGTGAREQYF.

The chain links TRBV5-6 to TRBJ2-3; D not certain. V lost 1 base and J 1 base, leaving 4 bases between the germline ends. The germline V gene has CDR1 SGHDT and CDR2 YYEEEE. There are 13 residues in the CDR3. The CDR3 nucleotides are TGTGCCAGCAGCTTGTTTGGCACAGATACGCAGTATTTT. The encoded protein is CASSLFGTDTQYF. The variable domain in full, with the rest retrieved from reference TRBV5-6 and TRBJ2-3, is DAGVTQSPTHLIKTRGQQVTLRCSPKSGHDTVSWYQQALGQGPQFIFQYYEEEERQRGNFPDRFSGHQFPNYSSELNVNALLLGDSALYLCASSLFGTDTQYFGPGTRLTVL.

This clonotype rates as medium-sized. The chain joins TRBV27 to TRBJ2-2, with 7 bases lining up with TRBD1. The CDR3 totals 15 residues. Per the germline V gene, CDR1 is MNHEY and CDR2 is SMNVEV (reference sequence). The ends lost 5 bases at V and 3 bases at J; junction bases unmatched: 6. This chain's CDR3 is CASSRDSLDTGELFF. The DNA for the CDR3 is TGTGCCAGCAGTAGGGACAGCCTGGACACCGGGGAGCTGTTTTTT.

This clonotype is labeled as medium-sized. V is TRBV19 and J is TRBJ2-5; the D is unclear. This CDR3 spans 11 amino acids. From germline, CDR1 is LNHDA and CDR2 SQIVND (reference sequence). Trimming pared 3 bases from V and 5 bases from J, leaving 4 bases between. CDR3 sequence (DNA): TGTGCCAGTAGTATGCGGGAGACCCAGTACTTC. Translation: CASSMRETQYF.

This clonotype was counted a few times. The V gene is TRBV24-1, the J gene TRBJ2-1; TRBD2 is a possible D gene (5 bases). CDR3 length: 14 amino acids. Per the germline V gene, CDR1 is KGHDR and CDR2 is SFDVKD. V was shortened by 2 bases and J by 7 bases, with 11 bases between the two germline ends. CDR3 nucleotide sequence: TGTGCCACCAGTGATTCTCTCGGACTTAATGAGCAGTTCTTC. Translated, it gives CATSDSLGLNEQFF.

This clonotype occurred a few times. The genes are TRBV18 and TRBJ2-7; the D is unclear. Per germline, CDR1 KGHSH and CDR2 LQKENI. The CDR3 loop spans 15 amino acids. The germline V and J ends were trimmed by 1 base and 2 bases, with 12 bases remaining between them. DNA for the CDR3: TGTGCCAGCTCACCACGAGGCGACCAGACCTACGAGCAGTACTTC. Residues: CASSPRGDQTYEQYF.

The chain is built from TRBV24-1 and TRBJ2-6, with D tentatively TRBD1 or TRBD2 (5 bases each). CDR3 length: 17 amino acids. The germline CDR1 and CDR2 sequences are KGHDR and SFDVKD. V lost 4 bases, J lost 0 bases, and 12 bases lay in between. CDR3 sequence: CATSEGTVVSGANVLTF. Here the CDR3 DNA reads TGTGCCACCAGTGAGGGGACCGTCGTCTCTGGGGCCAACGTCCTGACTTTC.

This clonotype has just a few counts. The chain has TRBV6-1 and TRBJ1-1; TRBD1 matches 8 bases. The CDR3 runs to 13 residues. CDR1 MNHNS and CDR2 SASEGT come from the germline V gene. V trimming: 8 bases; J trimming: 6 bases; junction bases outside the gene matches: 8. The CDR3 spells CASDRGGVAEAFF. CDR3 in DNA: TGTGCCAGCGACAGGGGAGGAGTTGCTGAAGCTTTCTTT.

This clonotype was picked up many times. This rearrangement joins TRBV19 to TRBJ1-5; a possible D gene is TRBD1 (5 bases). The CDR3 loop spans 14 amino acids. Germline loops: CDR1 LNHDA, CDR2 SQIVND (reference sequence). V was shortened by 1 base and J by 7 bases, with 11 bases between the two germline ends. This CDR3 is CASSIVIGEQPQHF. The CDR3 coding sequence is TGTGCCAGTAGTATAGTTATAGGGGAACAGCCCCAGCATTTT.

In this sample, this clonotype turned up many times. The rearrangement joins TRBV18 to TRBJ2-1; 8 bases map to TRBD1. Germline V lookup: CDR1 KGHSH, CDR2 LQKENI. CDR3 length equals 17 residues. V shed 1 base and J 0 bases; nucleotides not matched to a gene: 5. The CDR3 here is CASSPQTGAGSYNEQFF. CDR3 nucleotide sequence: TGTGCCAGCTCACCACAGACAGGGGCCGGCTCCTACAATGAGCAGTTCTTC.

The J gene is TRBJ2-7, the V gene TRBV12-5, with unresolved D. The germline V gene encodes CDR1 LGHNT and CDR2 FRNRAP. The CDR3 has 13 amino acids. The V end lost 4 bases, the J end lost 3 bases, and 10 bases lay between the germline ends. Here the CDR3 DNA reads TGTGCTAGTGGTTCGTCGATGGACTACGAGCAGTACTTC. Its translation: CASGSSMDYEQYF.

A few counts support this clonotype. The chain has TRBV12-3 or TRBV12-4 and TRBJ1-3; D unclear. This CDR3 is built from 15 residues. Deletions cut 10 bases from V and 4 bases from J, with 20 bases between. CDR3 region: CATPLYRFSGNTIYF. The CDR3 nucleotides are TGTGCCACTCCGTTGTATCGGTTTTCAGGAAACACCATATATTTT.

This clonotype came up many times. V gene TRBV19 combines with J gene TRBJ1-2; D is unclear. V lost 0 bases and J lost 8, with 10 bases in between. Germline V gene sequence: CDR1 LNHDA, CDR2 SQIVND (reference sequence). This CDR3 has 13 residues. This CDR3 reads CASSIDSRSGYTF. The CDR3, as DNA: TGTGCCAGTAGTATAGATAGCCGTTCGGGCTACACCTTC. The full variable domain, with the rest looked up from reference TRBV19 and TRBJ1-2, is DGGITQSPKYLFRKEGQNVTLSCEQNLNHDAMYWYRQDPGQGLRLIYYSQIVNDFQKGDIAEGYSVSREKKESFPLTVTSAQKNPTAFYLCASSIDSRSGYTFGSGTRLTVV.

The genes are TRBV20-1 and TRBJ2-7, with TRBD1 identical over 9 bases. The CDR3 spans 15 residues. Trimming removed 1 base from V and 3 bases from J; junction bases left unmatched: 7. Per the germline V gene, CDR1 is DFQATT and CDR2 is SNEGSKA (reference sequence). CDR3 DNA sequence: TGCAGTGCTAGAGTACCGGGACAGGGTTTCTACGAGCAGTACTTC. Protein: CSARVPGQGFYEQYF.

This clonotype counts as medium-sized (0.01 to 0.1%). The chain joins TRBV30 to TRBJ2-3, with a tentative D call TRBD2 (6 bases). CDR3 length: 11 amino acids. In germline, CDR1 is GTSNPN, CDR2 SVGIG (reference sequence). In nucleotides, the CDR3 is TGTGCTGTTGCGGGGCCAGATACGCAGTATTTT. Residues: CAVAGPDTQYF.

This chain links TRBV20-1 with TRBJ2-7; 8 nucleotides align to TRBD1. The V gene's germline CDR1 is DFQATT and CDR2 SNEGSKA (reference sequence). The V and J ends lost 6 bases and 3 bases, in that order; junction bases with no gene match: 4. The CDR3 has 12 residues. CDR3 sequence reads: CSAGGQDYEQYF. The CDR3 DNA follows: TGCAGTGCAGGGGGACAGGACTACGAGCAGTACTTC.

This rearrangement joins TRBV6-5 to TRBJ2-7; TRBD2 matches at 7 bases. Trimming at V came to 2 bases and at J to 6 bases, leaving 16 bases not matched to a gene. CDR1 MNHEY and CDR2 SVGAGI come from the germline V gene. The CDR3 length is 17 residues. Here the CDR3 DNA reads TGTGCCAGCAGTTACAATCCGGCTAGCGGAATGTTCCCCGAGCAGTACTTC. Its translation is CASSYNPASGMFPEQYF.